Shown below are 24 T cell receptor beta chains from a single sample sequenced in a study of response to subunit inactivated influenza vaccine. Via MiXCR, TCRdb re-called the RT-PCR reads, giving one row per CDR3 protein. The table shows approximately 700,000 distinct CDR3 sequences, with over 11% occurring only once. The source was PBMCs from blood, collected 14 days before vaccination. Receptor source: a man in his fifties who received an inactivated influenza vaccine.

This clonotype has at least ten counts. This chain connects TRBV7-6 to TRBJ1-1, with D possibly being TRBD1 (6 bases). Germline V lookup: CDR1 SGHVS, CDR2 FNYEAQ. Trimming shortened V by 3 bases and J by 4 bases, and 12 bases separated the two germline ends. This CDR3 is built from 14 residues. Here the CDR3 reads CASSFGGGSTEAFF. The DNA for the CDR3 is TGTGCCAGCAGCTTTGGAGGGGGTAGCACTGAAGCTTTCTTT.

The gene calls are TRBV28 and TRBJ2-6; D is ambiguous. CDR1 MDHEN and CDR2 SYDVKM come from the germline V gene. CDR3 size: 16 residues. V was clipped by 3 bases and J by 3 bases, with 12 bases between them. CDR3 sequence (DNA): TGTGCCAGCAGTTTTAGGGTATCTAATGGGGCCAACGTCCTGACTTTC. Translating gives CASSFRVSNGANVLTF.

The gene calls are TRBV4-3 and TRBJ2-3; 8 nucleotides agree with TRBD2. Germline lookup yields CDR1 LGHNA and CDR2 YSLEER. This CDR3 is built from 15 residues. J was trimmed by 3 bases and V by 4 bases; bases with no gene match: 6. The chain's CDR3 is CASSRLGLGTDTQYF. The CDR3 nucleotides read TGCGCCAGCAGCCGCCTGGGACTAGGTACAGATACGCAGTATTTT.

This clonotype was detected a few times. The chain has TRBV20-1 and TRBJ2-7; a weak D match, TRBD2 (6 bases). The germline gives CDR1 DFQATT, CDR2 SNEGSKA (reference sequence). The CDR3 has 12 amino acids. The V end lost 6 bases, the J end lost 3 bases, and 12 bases lay between the germline ends. In DNA, the CDR3 is TGCAGTGCAGCTCCGGACTACTACGAGCAGTACTTC. As protein: CSAAPDYYEQYF.

The V gene is TRBV20-1, the J gene TRBJ2-1; D gene unclear. Germline V lookup: CDR1 DFQATT, CDR2 SNEGSKA (reference sequence). The length of the CDR3 is 15 residues. The ends were cut back, 3 bases at V and 0 bases at J, with 12 bases in the middle. The CDR3 region is CSASPPTYSYNEQFF. CDR3 sequence (DNA): TGCAGTGCTAGTCCTCCGACATACTCCTACAATGAGCAGTTCTTC.

This clonotype was detected only a few times. The chain combines TRBV6-1 with TRBJ1-5; TRBD1 agrees at 8 bases. The V segment lost 3 bases and the J segment 3 bases; nucleotides outside the gene matches: 10. CDR1 and CDR2 (germline): MNHNS, SASEGT. The CDR3 totals 17 residues. CDR3 amino acids: CASSDVSTGVYNQPQHF. CDR3 nucleotide sequence: TGTGCCAGCAGTGATGTCTCGACAGGGGTGTACAATCAGCCCCAGCATTTT.

This sequence joins TRBV3-1 and TRBJ2-7; the match to TRBD2 covers 12 bases. Unmatched junction bases numbered 6, after V lost 4 bases and J lost 2 bases. CDR3 length: 16 residues. The germline CDR1 and CDR2 sequences are LGHDT and YNNKEL (reference sequence). This chain's CDR3 is CASSLGTSGLPYEQYF. CDR3 bases: TGTGCCAGCAGCCTTGGGACTAGCGGGCTCCCCTACGAGCAGTACTTC.

The V call is TRBV20-1, the J call TRBJ1-5; tentative D call: TRBD1 (5 bases). Trimming cost V 6 bases and J 2 bases, with 14 bases left between them. Per germline, CDR1 DFQATT and CDR2 SNEGSKA (reference sequence). This CDR3 has 14 amino acids. CDR3: CSASRPGGNQPQHF. The CDR3 DNA follows: TGCAGTGCCAGTCGTCCGGGGGGCAATCAGCCCCAGCATTTT.

This clonotype has a handful of counts. As DNA, the CDR3 is TGTGCCAGTAGTGTTAACGGGCTGACTAATGAGCAGTTCTTC. Translated: CASSVNGLTNEQFF. The chain uses TRBV19 and TRBJ2-1; D is undetermined. The germline gives CDR1 LNHDA, CDR2 SQIVND (reference sequence). CDR3 size: 14 residues. V shed 5 bases and J shed 7 bases, with 15 bases lying between them. The full variable domain, completed using reference TRBV19 and TRBJ2-1, is DGGITQSPKYLFRKEGQNVTLSCEQNLNHDAMYWYRQDPGQGLRLIYYSQIVNDFQKGDIAEGYSVSREKKESFPLTVTSAQKNPTAFYLCASSVNGLTNEQFFGPGTRLTVL.

This clonotype was seen many times. The gene calls are TRBV7-8 and TRBJ1-5; TRBD1 is a possible D gene (6 bases). This CDR3 comprises 14 residues. CDR1 SGHVS and CDR2 FQNEAQ come from the germline V gene. V dropped 4 bases and J dropped 2 bases, with 9 bases sitting between them. The DNA of the CDR3 is TGTGCCAGCAGCTCACAGGGTGGCAATCAGCCCCAGCATTTT. The encoded protein is CASSSQGGNQPQHF.

This clonotype showed up just a few times. The gene calls are TRBV9 and TRBJ2-7, with 7 nucleotides matching TRBD2. The ends lost 6 bases at V and 0 bases at J; junction bases unmatched: 6. Looked up from germline, CDR1 is SGDLS and CDR2 is YYNGEE. CDR3 length equals 14 residues. This chain's CDR3 is CASTREADSYEQYF. Here the CDR3 DNA reads TGTGCCAGCACTCGGGAGGCCGACTCCTACGAGCAGTACTTC.

The chain has TRBV10-1 and TRBJ2-7, with D tentatively TRBD1 or TRBD2 (6 bases each). The CDR3 has 13 amino acids. Germline V CDR1 and CDR2: WNHNN, SYGVQD (reference sequence). Trimming cost V 4 bases and J 5 bases, with 12 bases left between them. The CDR3, as DNA: TGCGCCAGCAGTGGCTCGGGGGCCCACGAGCAGTACTTC. Residues: CASSGSGAHEQYF.

This clonotype was detected a few times. The chain couples TRBV5-1 to TRBJ2-1; 7 nucleotides align to TRBD1. Germline V gene sequence: CDR1 SGHRS, CDR2 YFSETQ. CDR3 length: 17 amino acids. Trimming took 4 bases from V and 0 from J; bases not matched to a gene: 10. CDR3 coding DNA: TGCGCCAGCAGCCCACAGACAGGGAAAAGCTCCTACAATGAGCAGTTCTTC. This translates into CASSPQTGKSSYNEQFF.

This clonotype was seen only a few times. The chain employs TRBV20-1 and TRBJ2-3, with D possibly matching TRBD1 (6 bases). Germline V gene lookup returns CDR1 DFQATT and CDR2 SNEGSKA (reference sequence). Trimming shortened V by 5 bases and J by 2 bases, and 20 bases separated the two germline ends. This CDR3 spans 16 amino acids. The CDR3 nucleotides are TGCAGTGCTCTCCGGGACACCTTACCCTTCACAGATACGCAGTATTTT. Protein: CSALRDTLPFTDTQYF.

This chain uses TRBV5-1 with TRBJ2-1, with TRBD1 matching over 7 bases. In germline, CDR1 is SGHRS, CDR2 YFSETQ. Germline trimming cut 6 bases from V and 10 bases from J; bases unmatched to any gene: 13. The CDR3 spans 14 residues. The CDR3 region has the DNA TGCGCCAGCATCGACAGGGTTCGATCAAAGGAGCAGTTCTTC. Its protein is CASIDRVRSKEQFF.

This clonotype showed up just a few times. This sequence joins TRBV6-1 and TRBJ2-2; the D gene is possibly TRBD1 (5 bases). CDR3 size: 15 residues. Germline CDR1 reads MNHNS; CDR2 reads SASEGT. The V end was cut by 6 bases, the J end by 0 bases, with 11 bases between. CDR3 sequence reads: CASSRQKANTGELFF. The DNA for the CDR3 is TGTGCCAGCAGCCGACAGAAAGCGAACACCGGGGAGCTGTTTTTT.

This clonotype was counted a few times. The V and J genes are TRBV4-2 and TRBJ2-7; a possible D gene is TRBD1 (5 bases). The CDR3 is 14 residues long. Germline V gives CDR1 LGHNA, CDR2 YNFKEQ. V was cut by 0 bases and J by 6 bases, with 12 bases left in between. The CDR3 here is CASSQDHRLSEQYF. The CDR3 nucleotides read TGTGCCAGCAGCCAAGATCACAGGCTTAGCGAGCAGTACTTC.

V and J are TRBV12-3 or TRBV12-4 and TRBJ2-1; 10 bases map to TRBD1. The ends lost 5 bases at V and 8 bases at J; junction bases unmatched: 9. The CDR3 is 15 amino acids. The chain's CDR3 is CASSPDRGRFDEQFF. The DNA for the CDR3 is TGTGCCAGCAGTCCTGACAGGGGGCGGTTCGATGAGCAGTTCTTC.

This clonotype has a handful of counts. The chain links TRBV7-2 to TRBJ2-3; D unresolved. The V gene's germline CDR1 is SGHTA and CDR2 FQGNSA. V dropped 3 bases and J dropped 5 bases, with 9 bases sitting between them. The CDR3 is 13 residues long. The DNA of the CDR3 is TGTGCCAGCAGCTTTTGGTCGAGAGATACGCAGTATTTT. Its translation is CASSFWSRDTQYF. Variable domain in full (rest from reference TRBV7-2 and TRBJ2-3): GAGVSQSPSNKVTEKGKDVELRCDPISGHTALYWYRQSLGQGLEFLIYFQGNSAPDKSGLPSDRFSAERTGGSVSTLTIQRTQQEDSAVYLCASSFWSRDTQYFGPGTRLTVL.

The chain links TRBV6-1 to TRBJ2-7; TRBD2 matches at 11 bases. The CDR3 covers 15 residues. The V and J ends lost 6 bases and 2 bases, in that order; junction bases with no gene match: 6. Germline CDR1 reads MNHNS; CDR2 reads SASEGT. CDR3 protein: CASRTVAGGPYEQYF. CDR3 nucleotides: TGTGCCAGCAGAACCGTAGCGGGGGGGCCCTACGAGCAGTACTTC.

This clonotype was seen only a few times. The rearrangement uses TRBV7-9 and TRBJ2-7; 10 bases match TRBD1. CDR1 is SEHNR and CDR2 is FQNEAQ in the germline V gene (reference sequence). The CDR3 extends over 14 amino acids. V trimming: 5 bases; J trimming: 5 bases; junction bases outside the gene matches: 6. This chain's CDR3 is CASSHRDRGHEQYF. CDR3 in DNA: TGTGCCAGCAGCCATAGGGACAGGGGCCACGAGCAGTACTTC.

This clonotype appeared a few times. In nucleotides, the CDR3 is TGCAGTGCTCCCGCGGCAGGGACCTACGAGCAGTACTTC. It encodes CSAPAAGTYEQYF. The rearrangement joins TRBV20-1 to TRBJ2-7, with D possibly TRBD1 on 5 matching bases. V gave up 5 bases and J gave up 2 bases, with 13 bases separating them. CDR1 and CDR2 from the germline V gene are DFQATT and SNEGSKA (reference sequence). The CDR3 totals 13 residues.

This chain connects TRBV5-1 to TRBJ2-5; 13 bases match TRBD2. J gave up 5 bases and V 0 bases, and 7 bases lay outside the gene matches. CDR1 SGHRS and CDR2 YFSETQ come from the germline V gene. This CDR3 has 17 amino acids. The CDR3 bases are TGCGCCAGCAGCTTGGGGACTAGCGGGAGCGCAGTGGAGACCCAGTACTTC. Translated, it gives CASSLGTSGSAVETQYF.

The chain employs TRBV29-1 and TRBJ2-2, with 7 nucleotides matching TRBD1. Germline trimming cut 6 bases from V and 0 bases from J; bases unmatched to any gene: 7. Germline V gives CDR1 SQVTM, CDR2 ANQGSEA. There are 15 residues in the CDR3. CDR3 sequence: CSVTDRAANTGELFF. Here the CDR3 DNA reads TGCAGCGTCACCGACAGGGCGGCGAACACCGGGGAGCTGTTTTTT.